This TCR beta chain was captured in a study of breast tumors, draining lymph nodes, adjacent tissues. Overall study findings and caveats: Tumors had less TCR diversity than lymph nodes, more than nontumor tissue. Data only fit, rather than demonstrated, lymph node origin of most tumor T cells. The data were judged consistent with most tumor T cells coming from lymph node and expanding in tumor.

Breast cancer patients provided tissue from their axillary draining lymph nodes. V was clipped by 1 base and J by 3 bases, with 10 bases between them. There are 16 residues in the CDR3. Germline CDR1 reads MNHEY; CDR2 reads SVGEGT. This clonotype was picked up many times. Its specificity is unknown. TCRdb passed the multiplex PCR reads through MiXCR, listing each CDR3 protein once. Counted here are some 250,000 distinct CDR3 sequences, less than 40% occurring once; the ten biggest clones make up approximately 3.7%. This TCR was recovered from a female donor with breast cancer. Some clones in this sample may be carry-over from other donors' samples. The gene calls are TRBV6-2 or TRBV6-3 and TRBJ2-6, with D perhaps given as TRBD1 or TRBD2 (5 bases each). Material: axillary lymph node tissue. Here the CDR3 reads CASSYLSGRGANVLTF. The CDR3 coding sequence is TGTGCCAGCAGTTACTTGTCGGGACGTGGGGCCAACGTCCTGACTTTC.